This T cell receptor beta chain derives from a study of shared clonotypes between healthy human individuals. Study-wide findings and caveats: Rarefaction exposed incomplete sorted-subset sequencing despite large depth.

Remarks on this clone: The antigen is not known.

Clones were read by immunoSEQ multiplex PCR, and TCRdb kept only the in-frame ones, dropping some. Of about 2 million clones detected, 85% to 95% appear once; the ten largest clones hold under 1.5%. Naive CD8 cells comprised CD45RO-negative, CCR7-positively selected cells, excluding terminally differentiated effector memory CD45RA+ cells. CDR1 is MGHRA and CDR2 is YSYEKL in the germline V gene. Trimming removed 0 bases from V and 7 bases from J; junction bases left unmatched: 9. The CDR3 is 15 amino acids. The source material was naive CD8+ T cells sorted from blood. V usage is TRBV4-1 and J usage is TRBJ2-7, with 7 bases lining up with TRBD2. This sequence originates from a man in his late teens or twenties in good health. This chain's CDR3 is CASSQDYGGGWEQYF. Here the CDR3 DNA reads TGCGCCAGCAGCCAAGATTACGGCGGGGGTTGGGAGCAGTACTTC.